This T cell receptor beta chain was captured by sequencing in a study of graft-versus-host responses after intestinal transplantation. The assay was immunoSEQ multiplex PCR, and TCRdb's table has in-frame clones only and misses some. Among tens of thousands of clones listed, about 93% were seen once. As for this clone: No antigen is known for it.

The V segment lost 0 bases and the J segment 4 bases; nucleotides outside the gene matches: 9. This CDR3 contains 18 residues. Germline lookup yields CDR1 SGDLS and CDR2 YYNGEE. This sequence was found in a human donor who received an intestinal transplant. This chain connects TRBV9 to TRBJ2-3, with TRBD2 matching 12 bases. The source material was unstimulated CD8+ T cells sorted from spleen or lymph node cells, sampled before intestinal transplant. For the CDR3, the DNA is TGTGCCAGCAGCGTAGCCGCCCCTAGCGGGGGGGCCCCAGATACGCAGTATTTT. Protein product: CASSVAAPSGGAPDTQYF.